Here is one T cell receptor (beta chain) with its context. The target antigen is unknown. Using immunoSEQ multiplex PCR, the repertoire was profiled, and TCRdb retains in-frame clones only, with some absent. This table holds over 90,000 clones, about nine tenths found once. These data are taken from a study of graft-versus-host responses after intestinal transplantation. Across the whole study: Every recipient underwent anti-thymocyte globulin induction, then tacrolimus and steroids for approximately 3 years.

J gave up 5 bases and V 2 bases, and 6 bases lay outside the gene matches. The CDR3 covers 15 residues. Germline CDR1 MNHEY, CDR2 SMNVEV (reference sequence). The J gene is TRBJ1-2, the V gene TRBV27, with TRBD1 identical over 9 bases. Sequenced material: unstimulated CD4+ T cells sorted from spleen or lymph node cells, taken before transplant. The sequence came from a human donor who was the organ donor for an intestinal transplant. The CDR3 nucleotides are TGTGCCAGCAGTTTAAGACAGGGGGTCAGGTATGGCTACACCTTC. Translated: CASSLRQGVRYGYTF.